This note documents a single TCR beta chain sequence. The sample comes from a study of blood T cell repertoires in COVID-19. Study summary: Whether acute or convalescent, the COVID-19 samples came from the United States, Italy and Spain. Sample material is recorded as cDNA or gDNA derived from T cells, B-cell-depleted T cells, or PBMCs.

The CDR3 is 15 amino acids. V was cut by 2 bases and J by 7 bases, with 15 bases left in between. The V gene's germline CDR1 is SGHDT and CDR2 YYEEEE. As processed by the authors: Estimates of nucleated cell counts were drawn from the amplification of reference gene primers. TCRdb's copy holds only in-frame clones and misses some; the assay was immunoSEQ multiplex PCR. V and J calls and clone size are as listed in that table; D and trimming were resolved from the DNA. The table records about 100,000 clones, approximately 89% of them present only once. This TCR derives from a man between 45 and 60 years old with active COVID-19. The chain combines TRBV5-6 with TRBJ1-4; TRBD1 might be the D (6 bases). Sequenced sample: peripheral blood. The DNA of the CDR3 is TGTGCCAGCAGCTTACAGGGCCGATCGACTGAAAAACTGTTTTTT. The encoded protein is CASSLQGRSTEKLFF.